The source of this T cell receptor beta chain is a study of blood T cell repertoires in COVID-19. As for the study in general: The analysed material was cDNA or gDNA that came from T cells, B-cell-depleted T cells, or PBMCs.

Method: immunoSEQ multiplex PCR; TCRdb's copy keeps in-frame clones and lacks some. The table lists 150,000 to 200,000 clones, around 86% of them singletons. With 3 bases removed from V and 0 bases from J, the gap between germline ends came to 11 bases. This CDR3 is built from 15 residues. The germline V gene encodes CDR1 MDHEN and CDR2 SYDVKM. The V and J genes are TRBV28 and TRBJ1-1; no firm D call. Sequenced material: peripheral blood. The sequence was collected from a young man with acute or convalescent COVID-19. The DNA for the CDR3 is TGTGCCAGCAGTTTCCGCGCAGGATTGAACACTGAAGCTTTCTTT. Encoded protein: CASSFRAGLNTEAFF. Variable domain in full (rest from reference TRBV28 and TRBJ1-1): DVKVTQSSRYLVKRTGEKVFLECVQDMDHENMFWYRQDPGLGLRLIYFSYDVKMKEKGDIPEGYSVSREKKERFSLILESASTNQTSMYLCASSFRAGLNTEAFFGQGTRLTVV.